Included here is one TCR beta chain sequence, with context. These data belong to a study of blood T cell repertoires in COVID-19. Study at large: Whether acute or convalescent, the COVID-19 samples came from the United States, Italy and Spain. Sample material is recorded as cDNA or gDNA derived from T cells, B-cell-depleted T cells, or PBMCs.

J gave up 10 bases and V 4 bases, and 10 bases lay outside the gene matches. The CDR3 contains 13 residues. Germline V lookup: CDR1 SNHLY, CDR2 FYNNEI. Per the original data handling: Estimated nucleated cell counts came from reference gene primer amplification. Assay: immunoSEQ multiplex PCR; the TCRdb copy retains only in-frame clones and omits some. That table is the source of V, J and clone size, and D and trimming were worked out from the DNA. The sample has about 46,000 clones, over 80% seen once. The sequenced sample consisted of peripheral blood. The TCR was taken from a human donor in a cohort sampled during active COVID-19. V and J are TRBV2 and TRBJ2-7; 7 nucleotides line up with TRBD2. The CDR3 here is CASSAGGGAPQYF. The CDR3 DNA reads TGTGCCAGCAGTGCGGGCGGGGGTGCCCCTCAGTACTTC.